The sequence of this T cell receptor (beta chain) was determined in a study of shared clonotypes between healthy human individuals. For the study at large: Three CD4 naive, three CD4 memory, two CD8 naive and one CD8 memory plate were used per donor.

Here immunoSEQ multiplex PCR was the method, and the copy in TCRdb shows in-frame clones only, minus some. The sample carries 2 million to 3 million clones, 80% to 95% recorded once. Study-level points and caveats: Generally, naive subsets (rather than memory subsets) showed larger estimated richness. Non-shared clonotypes showed lower generation probabilities than clonotypes common to all four donors. The sampled material consisted only of blood, and tissue repertoires are likely to differ.

On this clone: Its antigen is not known.

The CDR3 contains 15 residues. V lost 7 bases to trimming and J lost 5 bases, with 17 bases between them. Germline V CDR1 and CDR2: WSHSY, SAAADI. The TCR comes from a man aged 18-30 years in good health. Some clones in this sample may be carry-over from other donors' samples. The genes are TRBV10-2 and TRBJ2-2; no firm D call. Specimen: naive CD4+ T cells from PBMCs. Sample subset: CD45RA+ positively selected. The CDR3 coding sequence is TGCGCCAGCACAGAAGAGGCTAGTGGGACCGGGGAGCTGTTTTTT. Its translation is CASTEEASGTGELFF.